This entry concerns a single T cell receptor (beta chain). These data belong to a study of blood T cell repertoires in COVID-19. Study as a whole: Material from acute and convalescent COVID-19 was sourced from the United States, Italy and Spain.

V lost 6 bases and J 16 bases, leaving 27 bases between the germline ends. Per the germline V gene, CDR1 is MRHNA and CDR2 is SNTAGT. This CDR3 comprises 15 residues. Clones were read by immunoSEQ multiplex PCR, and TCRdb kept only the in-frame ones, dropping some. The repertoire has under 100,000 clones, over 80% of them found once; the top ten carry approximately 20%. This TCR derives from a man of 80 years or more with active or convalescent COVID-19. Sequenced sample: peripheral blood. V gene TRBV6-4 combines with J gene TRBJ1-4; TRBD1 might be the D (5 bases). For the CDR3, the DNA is TGTGCCAGCAGCAGTGGAGACGGCCTCGGGGGTCTCCGGTTTTTT. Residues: CASSSGDGLGGLRFF.